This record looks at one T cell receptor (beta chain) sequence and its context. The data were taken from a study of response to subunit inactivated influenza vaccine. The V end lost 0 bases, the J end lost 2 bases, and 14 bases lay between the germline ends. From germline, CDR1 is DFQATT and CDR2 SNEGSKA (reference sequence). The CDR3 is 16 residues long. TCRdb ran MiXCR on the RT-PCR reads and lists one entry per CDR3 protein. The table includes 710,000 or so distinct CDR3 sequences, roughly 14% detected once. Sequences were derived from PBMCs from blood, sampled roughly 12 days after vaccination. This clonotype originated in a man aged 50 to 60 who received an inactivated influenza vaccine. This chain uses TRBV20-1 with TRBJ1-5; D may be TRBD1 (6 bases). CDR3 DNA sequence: TGCAGTGCTAGAGATAAAACAGGGATGCGCAATCAGCCCCAGCATTTT. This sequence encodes CSARDKTGMRNQPQHF.